A selection of T cell receptor beta chains follows, all from one sample in a study of OX40 agonist ivuxolimab in advanced cancers. Sequencing used immunoSEQ multiplex PCR; TCRdb keeps in-frame clones, though not all of them. The sample has some 75,000 clones, 85% to 90% seen once. Sequencing used CD4+ or CD8+ T cells sorted from blood, obtained in a trial of the OX40 agonist ivuxolimab. The receptors come from an adult with an advanced solid tumor such as melanoma, head and neck, liver or kidney cancer. Both conserved end residues are part of each CDR3. The D gene is left open where the match is weak. Only some rows state a clone size, as once, few, many or a class for expanded clones.

CDR3 length: 16; clone size: -; V gene: TRBV27; D gene: -; CDR3 protein: CASSPTGVGRNEKLFF
CDR3 length: 12; clone size: -; V gene: TRBV19; D gene: -; CDR3 protein: CASKGQFNEQFF
CDR3 length: 13; clone size: -; V gene: TRBV10-3; D gene: -; CDR3 protein: CATSLQGTSPLHF
CDR3 length: 11; clone size: -; V gene: TRBV20-1; D gene: -; CDR3 protein: CSASLGDTIYF
CDR3 length: 13; clone size: once; V gene: TRBV25-1; D gene: -; CDR3 protein: CASSESWGYGYTF
CDR3 length: 15; clone size: -; V gene: TRBV18; D gene: -; CDR3 protein: CASSPLTIANNEQFF
CDR3 length: 13; clone size: -; V gene: TRBV29-1; D gene: TRBD1; CDR3 protein: CSGRTGRTDTQYF
CDR3 length: 13; clone size: -; V gene: TRBV30; D gene: -; CDR3 protein: CAWGLQGTYGYTF
CDR3 length: 14; clone size: -; V gene: TRBV11-1; D gene: -; CDR3 protein: CASSFSDSGNTIYF
CDR3 length: 17; clone size: -; V gene: TRBV11-2; D gene: TRBD2; CDR3 protein: CASSLDPWGGNTGELFF
CDR3 length: 12; clone size: -; V gene: TRBV27; D gene: -; CDR3 protein: CASSETGETQYF
CDR3 length: 16; clone size: -; V gene: TRBV7-2; D gene: TRBD2; CDR3 protein: CASRFPGLASYNEQFF
CDR3 length: 17; clone size: -; V gene: TRBV7-9; D gene: -; CDR3 protein: CASSLGRDFLADTEAFF
CDR3 length: 15; clone size: -; V gene: TRBV4-3; D gene: TRBD2; CDR3 protein: CASSLSSGMTDTQYF
CDR3 length: 20; clone size: -; V gene: TRBV7-8; D gene: TRBD1; CDR3 protein: CASTEGRGQGTSNSNQPQHF
CDR3 length: 15; clone size: -; V gene: TRBV6-5; D gene: TRBD2; CDR3 protein: CASSTPRLAGREQFF
CDR3 length: 13; clone size: -; V gene: TRBV19; D gene: -; CDR3 protein: CASRDTPVHQLFF
CDR3 length: 11; clone size: -; V gene: TRBV10-3; D gene: -; CDR3 protein: CAISERDEQFF
CDR3 length: 14; clone size: -; V gene: TRBV7-2; D gene: -; CDR3 protein: CASSLAREGYGYTF
CDR3 length: 16; clone size: -; V gene: TRBV19; D gene: TRBD1; CDR3 protein: CASSIPTGGTTDTQYF
CDR3 length: 14; clone size: -; V gene: TRBV6-5; D gene: -; CDR3 protein: CASSYTNRDSEQFF
CDR3 length: 15; clone size: -; V gene: TRBV11-3; D gene: TRBD1; CDR3 protein: CASSLGVRGDTEAFF
CDR3 length: 16; clone size: -; V gene: TRBV19; D gene: -; CDR3 protein: CASSIQTRTANTEAFF
CDR3 length: 14; clone size: -; V gene: TRBV18; D gene: TRBD1; CDR3 protein: CASSEAGGSTEAFF
CDR3 length: 15; clone size: -; V gene: TRBV11-2; D gene: -; CDR3 protein: CASSLAGAFQETQYF
CDR3 length: 15; clone size: -; V gene: TRBV19; D gene: -; CDR3 protein: CASSPRDISIGELFF
CDR3 length: 15; clone size: -; V gene: TRBV30; D gene: -; CDR3 protein: CAWGRGSTSTDTQYF
CDR3 length: 14; clone size: -; V gene: TRBV6-5; D gene: -; CDR3 protein: CASSYEPTNEKLFF
CDR3 length: 13; clone size: -; V gene: TRBV7-2; D gene: -; CDR3 protein: CASSLVRDTEAFF
CDR3 length: 16; clone size: once; V gene: TRBV27; D gene: -; CDR3 protein: CASSPFRKGLNEKLFF
CDR3 length: 14; clone size: -; V gene: TRBV5-4; D gene: -; CDR3 protein: CASSPTGLVNEQYF
CDR3 length: 14; clone size: -; V gene: TRBV9; D gene: -; CDR3 protein: CASSVDEGHYGYTF
CDR3 length: 17; clone size: -; V gene: TRBV10-3; D gene: -; CDR3 protein: CAISERMGPEDTGELFF
CDR3 length: 17; clone size: -; V gene: TRBV19; D gene: TRBD2; CDR3 protein: CASSTPLAASSYNEQFF
CDR3 length: 17; clone size: -; V gene: TRBV9; D gene: TRBD1; CDR3 protein: CASSVRDSYNSNYGYTF
CDR3 length: 17; clone size: -; V gene: TRBV4-3; D gene: -; CDR3 protein: CASSQVGPGTTASGYTF
CDR3 length: 15; clone size: -; V gene: TRBV5-6; D gene: -; CDR3 protein: CASSPPGTVYNEQFF
CDR3 length: 15; clone size: once; V gene: TRBV11-2; D gene: -; CDR3 protein: CASSPRGVPLYGYTF
CDR3 length: 12; clone size: once; V gene: TRBV11-3; D gene: -; CDR3 protein: CASSPSGTEAFF
CDR3 length: 14; clone size: once; V gene: TRBV2; D gene: TRBD2; CDR3 protein: CASNRAGTTDTQYF
CDR3 length: 16; clone size: -; V gene: TRBV4-1; D gene: TRBD1; CDR3 protein: CASSQGRGQGANGYTF
CDR3 length: 17; clone size: -; V gene: TRBV11-2; D gene: TRBD2; CDR3 protein: CASSARRGGILGNEQFF
CDR3 length: 12; clone size: -; V gene: TRBV6-5; D gene: -; CDR3 protein: CASSYEYQTQHF
CDR3 length: 14; clone size: -; V gene: TRBV7-2; D gene: -; CDR3 protein: CASSLLNSGNTIYF
CDR3 length: 14; clone size: few; V gene: TRBV7-8; D gene: -; CDR3 protein: CASSPTGVHNEQFF
CDR3 length: 14; clone size: -; V gene: TRBV6-1; D gene: TRBD1; CDR3 protein: CAHRGIIGGTEAFF
CDR3 length: 16; clone size: -; V gene: TRBV11-3; D gene: -; CDR3 protein: CASSPGPEGRNTEAFF
CDR3 length: 15; clone size: -; V gene: TRBV19; D gene: TRBD1; CDR3 protein: CASSPDRAANTEAFF
CDR3 length: 16; clone size: -; V gene: TRBV5-1; D gene: TRBD2; CDR3 protein: CASSLASGGGPDTQYF